This T cell receptor beta chain came from a study of blood T cell repertoires in COVID-19 (TCRdb year 2020). In terms of the full investigation: The collaborator samples originated in the United States, Italy and Spain and spanned the acute and convalescent phases of COVID-19. The material from the prospective study consisted of cDNA or gDNA derived from T cells, B-cell-depleted T cells, or PBMCs. Subjects who had been exposed to COVID-19, were actively infected with it, or had recovered from it provided the deeply sampled blood TCRbeta repertoires that made up the dataset. The repertoires were made available in a free public database intended to serve as a resource for research on the immune response to SARS-CoV-2. The samples were drawn from two sources: the first 160 participants of the ongoing ImmuneRACE study, and 1,000 to 1,500 subjects contributed by 6 global collaborators. Sample metadata almost always included a de-identified subject ID, COVID-19 status, age in years and sex. Where available, HLA class I and class II types were taken from metadata supplied by the sample provider and were not determined by assay-based typing. Study-level results and caveats: The quantity of clinical and demographic metadata differed by source and by participant and was supplied without curation.

The immunoSEQ Assay, a bias-controlled multiplex PCR, was used to amplify TCRbeta CDR3 regions from genomic DNA. Per the original workflow: Nucleated cell counts per sample were estimated from amplification of reference gene primers within the assay. To quantify the absolute abundance of each unique TCRbeta CDR3 rearrangement, sequence reads were collapsed and filtered. For each sample, productive Simpson clonality was calculated as the square root of Simpson's diversity index across productive rearrangements. TCRdb holds this immuneACCESS table with in-frame rearrangements only. Some clones are missing; in checked studies, unresolved V genes explain under half, and the rest has no known cause. That table gives V, J and clone size, and the DNA gave D and trimming. The sample table records under 95,000 clones; roughly nine tenths of these occur just once. More than 4.5% of the sample comes from the top ten.

As regards this clone: There is no known antigen for this receptor. Per-base qualities were not stored, and no clone one base away is much larger.

The V end loses 0 bases and the J end loses 7 bases, and a stretch of 18 bases separates them. Reading from cysteine to phenylalanine, the CDR3 counts 17 amino acids. The read is trimmed to its CDR3 DNA, 51 bases read in frame from base 1. Based on the germline V gene, the CDR1 and CDR2 sequences are LGHNT and FRNRAP. Whole blood was collected in K2EDTA tubes by collaborating institutions according to the institutions' own protocols. For TCRbeta analysis, collaborators shipped samples in one of three forms: frozen whole blood, isolated PBMCs, or DNA extracted from either of those sample types. This clonotype originated in a man in his sixties with acute or convalescent COVID-19. Recombination joined TRBV12-5 with TRBJ1-4; TRBD1 is a weak D gene call, 6 bases matching. The sequenced material came from peripheral blood. The bases are TGTGCTAGTGGTTTGGTACTGGGACAATCGGCTAGTGAAAAACTGTTTTTT. Translated, it reads CASGLVLGQSASEKLFF.